These T cell receptor beta chains were read from a single sample in a study of identical twins. TCRdb reanalysed the 5' RACE reads using MiXCR and keeps one entry per CDR3 protein. The sample consists of about 690,000 distinct CDR3 sequences, roughly 6.2% of them appearing once. The sequencing input was naive T cells sorted from blood. These receptors all come from a man aged 18-30 years in good health. Both conserved end residues are part of each CDR3. A D gene is named only where the DNA matches it firmly. Rows may omit the clone size; those that give it use once, few, many or a size class.

v_gene: TRBV10-3
abundance: many
j_gene: TRBJ2-7
d_gene: -
CDR3nt: TGTGCCATCAGTGAGTCCACCCCCTGGGAGCAGTACTTC
CDR3aa: CAISESTPWEQYF

v_gene: TRBV9
abundance: many
j_gene: TRBJ2-6
d_gene: TRBD1
CDR3nt: TGTGCCAGCAGCCTGACAGGGGGCATTGGGGCCAACGTCCTGACTTTC
CDR3aa: CASSLTGGIGANVLTF

v_gene: TRBV5-1
abundance: many
j_gene: TRBJ2-3
d_gene: TRBD1
CDR3nt: TGCGCCAGCAGCTTGGCCCCGACAGGGTTCGGAGATACGCAGTATTTT
CDR3aa: CASSLAPTGFGDTQYF

v_gene: TRBV24-1
abundance: -
j_gene: TRBJ2-5
d_gene: -
CDR3nt: TGTGCCACCAGTGATTTCGGCATTTCGAAAGAGACCCAGTACTTC
CDR3aa: CATSDFGISKETQYF

v_gene: TRBV20-1
abundance: many
j_gene: TRBJ2-2
d_gene: -
CDR3nt: TGCAGTGCTATTAGCGTAAGCGGGGAGCTGTTTTTT
CDR3aa: CSAISVSGELFF

v_gene: TRBV7-9
abundance: many
j_gene: TRBJ2-3
d_gene: -
CDR3nt: TGTGCCAGCAGCTTAGAAAGCGGCGATAGCACAGATACGCAGTATTTT
CDR3aa: CASSLESGDSTDTQYF

v_gene: TRBV6-5
abundance: many
j_gene: TRBJ1-1
d_gene: -
CDR3nt: TGTGCCAGCAGTTACTGGGGGAAGGGGGACACTGAAGCTTTCTTT
CDR3aa: CASSYWGKGDTEAFF

v_gene: TRBV2
abundance: few
j_gene: TRBJ2-4
d_gene: -
CDR3nt: TGTGCCAGCAGTGAGTCGGCGGGATGGGCCAAAAACATTCAGTACTTC
CDR3aa: CASSESAGWAKNIQYF

v_gene: TRBV18
abundance: few
j_gene: TRBJ1-1
d_gene: TRBD1
CDR3nt: TGTGCCAGCTCACCACGGGACAGGGGGCCGCTTGGCGAAGCTTTCTTT
CDR3aa: CASSPRDRGPLGEAFF

v_gene: TRBV19
abundance: few
j_gene: TRBJ1-1
d_gene: TRBD1
CDR3nt: TGTGCCAGTAGTCCCAGCGGGGACAGGTTTTATTACGACACTGAAGCTTTCTTT
CDR3aa: CASSPSGDRFYYDTEAFF

v_gene: TRBV2
abundance: -
j_gene: TRBJ2-5
d_gene: TRBD1
CDR3nt: TGTGCCAGCGTCGACAGGGGGCAGCAAGAGACCCAGTACTTC
CDR3aa: CASVDRGQQETQYF

v_gene: TRBV12-3/TRBV12-4
abundance: many
j_gene: TRBJ2-5
d_gene: -
CDR3nt: TGTGCCAGCAGTTTACGACAGACCCAAGAGACCCAGTACTTC
CDR3aa: CASSLRQTQETQYF

v_gene: TRBV6-5
abundance: many
j_gene: TRBJ2-1
d_gene: TRBD2
CDR3nt: TGTGCCAGCAGCCCGACTAGCGGGAGTTCATTCTTC
CDR3aa: CASSPTSGSSFF

v_gene: TRBV5-5
abundance: -
j_gene: TRBJ1-1
d_gene: -
CDR3nt: TGTGCCAGCAGCTCAGATGGCGGGAACACTGAAGCTTTCTTT
CDR3aa: CASSSDGGNTEAFF

v_gene: TRBV27
abundance: -
j_gene: TRBJ1-4
d_gene: -
CDR3nt: TGTGCCAGCAGTTTCCGGGGCTCTAATGAAAAACTGTTTTTT
CDR3aa: CASSFRGSNEKLFF

v_gene: TRBV7-9
abundance: many
j_gene: TRBJ2-1
d_gene: -
CDR3nt: TGTGCCAGCGGGAAGGGAAACAATGAGCAGTTCTTC
CDR3aa: CASGKGNNEQFF

v_gene: TRBV6-2/TRBV6-3
abundance: -
j_gene: TRBJ2-5
d_gene: -
CDR3nt: TGTGCCAGCAAGTATTGGCGGAACCAAGAGACCCAGTACTTC
CDR3aa: CASKYWRNQETQYF

v_gene: TRBV12-3/TRBV12-4
abundance: many
j_gene: TRBJ2-7
d_gene: -
CDR3nt: TGTGCCAGCAAGATTGAGGGAGCCGGGTTCGAGCAGTACTTC
CDR3aa: CASKIEGAGFEQYF

v_gene: TRBV15
abundance: -
j_gene: TRBJ1-1
d_gene: -
CDR3nt: TGTGCCACCAGCAGTGCTGGGGCTATCTTGAACACTGAAGCTTTCTTT
CDR3aa: CATSSAGAILNTEAFF

v_gene: TRBV20-1
abundance: many
j_gene: TRBJ2-3
d_gene: TRBD2
CDR3nt: TGCAGTGCCCAGGGAGCGGGAGCCGTTAGCACAGATACGCAGTATTTT
CDR3aa: CSAQGAGAVSTDTQYF

v_gene: TRBV7-9
abundance: few
j_gene: TRBJ1-5
d_gene: -
CDR3nt: TGTGCCAGCAGCCCCCGGACAGCTAATCAGCCCCAGCATTTT
CDR3aa: CASSPRTANQPQHF

v_gene: TRBV6-2/TRBV6-3
abundance: many
j_gene: TRBJ2-3
d_gene: TRBD2
CDR3nt: TGTGCCAGCAGTTACGGGAGGACTAGCGGGAGTCAAGATACGCAGTATTTT
CDR3aa: CASSYGRTSGSQDTQYF

v_gene: TRBV3-1
abundance: few
j_gene: TRBJ2-1
d_gene: -
CDR3nt: TGTGCCAGCAGCCAAGTCGATAGAGGGACTTTGGTCTTC
CDR3aa: CASSQVDRGTLVF

v_gene: TRBV12-3/TRBV12-4
abundance: -
j_gene: TRBJ1-1
d_gene: -
CDR3nt: TGTGCCAGCAGTTTATACGGGGGCACTGAAGCTTTCTTT
CDR3aa: CASSLYGGTEAFF

v_gene: TRBV24-1
abundance: many
j_gene: TRBJ2-1
d_gene: TRBD2
CDR3nt: TGTGCCACGGGGAGCGGGAGCTACAATGAGCAGTTCTTC
CDR3aa: CATGSGSYNEQFF

v_gene: TRBV6-1
abundance: many
j_gene: TRBJ2-3
d_gene: -
CDR3nt: TGTGCCAGCAGCAAGACACCTAGCACAGATACGCAGTATTTT
CDR3aa: CASSKTPSTDTQYF

v_gene: TRBV7-9
abundance: many
j_gene: TRBJ2-1
d_gene: -
CDR3nt: TGTGCCAGCAGCGTGGTGGGCAATGAGCAGTTCTTC
CDR3aa: CASSVVGNEQFF